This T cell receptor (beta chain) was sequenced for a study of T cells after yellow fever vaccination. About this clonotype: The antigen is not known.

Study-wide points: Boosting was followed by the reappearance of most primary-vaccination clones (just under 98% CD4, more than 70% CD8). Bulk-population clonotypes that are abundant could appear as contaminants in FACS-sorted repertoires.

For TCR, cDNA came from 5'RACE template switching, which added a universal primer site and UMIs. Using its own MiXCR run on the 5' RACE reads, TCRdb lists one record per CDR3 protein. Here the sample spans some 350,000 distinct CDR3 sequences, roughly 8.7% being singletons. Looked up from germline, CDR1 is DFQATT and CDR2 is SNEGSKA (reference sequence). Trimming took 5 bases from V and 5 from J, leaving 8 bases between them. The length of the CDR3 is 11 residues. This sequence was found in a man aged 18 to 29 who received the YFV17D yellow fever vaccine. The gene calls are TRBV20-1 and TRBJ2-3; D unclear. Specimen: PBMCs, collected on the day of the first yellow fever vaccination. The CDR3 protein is CSASTGDTQYF. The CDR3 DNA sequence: TGCAGTGCTTCAACTGGAGATACGCAGTATTTT.